Listed below are T cell receptor beta chains from one sample, sequenced in a study of shared clonotypes between healthy human individuals. The assay was immunoSEQ multiplex PCR, and TCRdb's table has in-frame clones only and misses some. Seen here are about 2.1 million clones, roughly 95% observed once, and the top ten hold about 1.6%. Input material: naive CD8+ T cells from PBMCs. All receptors come from a man aged 18 to 29 in good health. Some clones in this sample may be carry-over from other donors' samples. CDR3s include the opening cysteine and the closing phenylalanine or tryptophan. Fields, in order: D gene, V gene, clone size, J gene, CDR3 protein, CDR3 DNA. The D gene is left open where the match is weak. A clone size is listed for some rows: how often the clone was seen (once, few, many), or a class if it is expanded.

D: .; V: TRBV4-1; size: .; J: TRBJ2-1; CDR3: CASSPPTGTGGNEQFF; DNA: TGCGCCAGCAGCCCACCGACCGGGACTGGGGGGAATGAGCAGTTCTTC
D: .; V: TRBV30; size: few; J: TRBJ1-1; CDR3: CAWSVGSTEAFF; DNA: TGTGCCTGGAGTGTGGGCAGCACTGAAGCTTTCTTT
D: .; V: TRBV28; size: once; J: TRBJ1-5; CDR3: CASSPLGLKEPQHF; DNA: TGTGCCAGCAGTCCTCTAGGCTTGAAAGAGCCCCAGCATTTT
D: .; V: TRBV14; size: .; J: TRBJ2-1; CDR3: CASSPLINNEQFF; DNA: TGTGCCAGCAGCCCCCTAATCAACAATGAGCAGTTCTTC
D: TRBD2; V: TRBV7-8; size: .; J: TRBJ2-2; CDR3: CASSLVVAGTGELFF; DNA: TGTGCCAGCAGCTTAGTTGTAGCGGGGACCGGGGAGCTGTTTTTT
D: TRBD1; V: TRBV6-5; size: .; J: TRBJ1-4; CDR3: CASADRVRASEKLFF; DNA: TGTGCCAGCGCCGACAGGGTGAGGGCTAGCGAAAAACTGTTTTTT
D: TRBD2; V: TRBV9; size: .; J: TRBJ2-1; CDR3: CASSAGLAAYNEQFF; DNA: TGTGCCAGCAGTGCCGGGCTAGCGGCCTACAATGAGCAGTTCTTC
D: TRBD2; V: TRBV10-3; size: .; J: TRBJ2-1; CDR3: CAISLRTSGAYNEQFF; DNA: TGTGCCATCAGTCTCCGGACTAGCGGAGCCTACAATGAGCAGTTCTTC
D: TRBD1; V: TRBV7-2; size: .; J: TRBJ1-5; CDR3: CASSANRGVPSPQHF; DNA: TGTGCCAGCAGCGCAAACAGGGGTGTCCCATCGCCCCAGCATTTT
D: .; V: TRBV6-1; size: .; J: TRBJ1-5; CDR3: CASSEADGASGPQHF; DNA: TGTGCCAGCAGTGAAGCGGACGGAGCATCAGGCCCCCAGCATTTT
D: .; V: TRBV15; size: .; J: TRBJ1-3; CDR3: CATSREASWSGNTIYF; DNA: TGTGCCACCAGCAGAGAAGCGTCGTGGTCTGGAAACACCATATATTTT
D: .; V: TRBV4-1; size: .; J: TRBJ2-4; CDR3: CASSHPTLAKNIQYF; DNA: TGCGCCAGCAGCCACCCGACTCTAGCCAAAAACATTCAGTACTTC
D: .; V: TRBV6-5; size: .; J: TRBJ1-1; CDR3: CASSYKGNTEAFF; DNA: TGTGCCAGCAGTTATAAGGGAAACACTGAAGCTTTCTTT
D: TRBD1; V: TRBV27; size: .; J: TRBJ1-5; CDR3: CASSLDGTGLNQPQHF; DNA: TGTGCCAGCAGTTTAGATGGGACAGGGCTCAATCAGCCCCAGCATTTT
D: .; V: TRBV28; size: .; J: TRBJ2-7; CDR3: CASSFYGQIYEQYF; DNA: TGTGCCAGCAGTTTCTATGGACAGATCTACGAGCAGTACTTC
D: TRBD1; V: TRBV30; size: .; J: TRBJ1-4; CDR3: CAWSGDSSNEKLFF; DNA: TGTGCCTGGAGTGGGGACAGCTCTAATGAAAAACTGTTTTTT
D: .; V: TRBV5-6; size: .; J: TRBJ1-5; CDR3: CASSLGGIFGYGNQPQHF; DNA: TGTGCCAGCAGCTTGGGGGGGATTTTCGGATATGGCAATCAGCCCCAGCATTTT